Presented here are 16 T cell receptor beta chains from one specimen sequenced in a study of shared clonotypes between healthy human individuals. Sequenced by immunoSEQ multiplex PCR; TCRdb stores in-frame clones only, minus some. This sample has about 610,000 clones; approximately 96% occur once, and the top ten carry roughly 0.1%. Selected positively for CCR7 and CD45RO-negative, naive CD8 cells excluded terminally differentiated effector memory CD45RA+ cells. The sequenced sample was naive CD8+ T cells sorted from blood. These receptors all come from a woman in her 30s in good health.

This clone was seen just once. The rearrangement uses TRBV28 and TRBJ2-7, with D tentatively TRBD1 or TRBD2 (6 bases each). Per the germline V gene, CDR1 is MDHEN and CDR2 is SYDVKM. This CDR3 contains 14 residues. V lost 5 bases and J lost 7, with 18 bases in between. DNA for the CDR3: TGTGCCAGCAGTCACTCCGGGGGCCCAGGGGAGCAGTACTTC. Residues: CASSHSGGPGEQYF.

The rearrangement joins TRBV7-8 to TRBJ2-1, with D hard to call. The CDR3 is 14 residues long. The V end lost 3 bases, the J end lost 6 bases, and 12 bases lay between the germline ends. The germline V gene has CDR1 SGHVS and CDR2 FQNEAQ. In DNA, the CDR3 is TGTGCCAGCAGCTTGTGGGGTGGTCCCAATGAGCAGTTCTTC. As protein: CASSLWGGPNEQFF.

As to this clone: Other DNA sequences in this sample translate to the same CDR3. The chain uses TRBV28 and TRBJ2-2; possibly TRBD2 for D (5 bases). With 2 bases removed from V and 5 bases from J, the gap between germline ends came to 6 bases. The CDR3 has 13 residues. Germline assignment: CDR1 MDHEN and CDR2 SYDVKM. Written as DNA, the CDR3 is TGTGCCAGCAGTTTACGGGGAACCGGGGAGCTGTTTTTT. Translating gives CASSLRGTGELFF.

V gene TRBV19 combines with J gene TRBJ1-2; tentative D call: TRBD1 (6 bases). CDR3 length: 16 amino acids. Germline CDR1 is LNHDA and CDR2 is SQIVND (reference sequence). V was trimmed by 4 bases and J by 4 bases, leaving 19 bases between them. CDR3 DNA sequence: TGTGCCAGTAGTACTCTCCGGGGGCTCGTGGGCTATGGCTACACCTTC. It translates to CASSTLRGLVGYGYTF. Using reference TRBV19 and TRBJ1-2 for the parts outside the CDR3, the full variable domain is DGGITQSPKYLFRKEGQNVTLSCEQNLNHDAMYWYRQDPGQGLRLIYYSQIVNDFQKGDIAEGYSVSREKKESFPLTVTSAQKNPTAFYLCASSTLRGLVGYGYTFGSGTRLTVV.

J is TRBJ1-1 and V is TRBV2; 8 nucleotides agree with TRBD1. The CDR3 loop spans 12 amino acids. With 11 bases clipped from V and 6 bases from J, the junction kept 8 bases outside the gene matches. The germline CDR1 and CDR2 sequences are SNHLY and FYNNEI. The CDR3 sequence is CAGKDRAPEAFF. CDR3 nucleotide sequence: TGTGCCGGTAAGGACAGGGCCCCTGAAGCTTTCTTT.

For this clone: This sample also contains other DNA sequences that code for the same CDR3. The chain couples TRBV27 to TRBJ2-1; possibly TRBD2 for D (5 bases). Looked up from germline, CDR1 is MNHEY and CDR2 is SMNVEV (reference sequence). Trimming pared 0 bases from V and 2 bases from J, leaving 5 bases between. This CDR3 is 14 amino acids long. The CDR3 sequence is CASSLSGAYNEQFF. As DNA, the CDR3 is TGTGCCAGCAGTTTATCCGGGGCCTACAATGAGCAGTTCTTC.

The V gene is TRBV5-6, the J gene TRBJ2-3, with a weak D call TRBD2 (6 bases). Germline-derived CDR1 and CDR2 are SGHDT and YYEEEE. The V end lost 0 bases, the J end lost 2 bases, and 13 bases lay between the germline ends. CDR3 length: 16 amino acids. The DNA of the CDR3 is TGTGCCAGCAGCTTGGGCCGTAGCGGAGCCACAGATACGCAGTATTTT. It specifies CASSLGRSGATDTQYF. Looking up the rest from reference TRBV5-6 and TRBJ2-3 gives the full variable domain: DAGVTQSPTHLIKTRGQQVTLRCSPKSGHDTVSWYQQALGQGPQFIFQYYEEEERQRGNFPDRFSGHQFPNYSSELNVNALLLGDSALYLCASSLGRSGATDTQYFGPGTRLTVL.

Regarding this clone: Other DNA sequences in the sample encode the same CDR3. This sequence joins TRBV27 and TRBJ2-7, with 9 bases matching TRBD2. Germline loops: CDR1 MNHEY, CDR2 SMNVEV (reference sequence). The CDR3 is made up of 16 amino acids. J gave up 2 bases and V 2 bases, and 7 bases lay outside the gene matches. CDR3 DNA sequence: TGTGCCAGCAGTTTAGTAGGGGCGGGAGGGACCTACGAGCAGTACTTC. This translates into CASSLVGAGGTYEQYF.

The J gene is TRBJ2-3, the V gene TRBV7-9, with 8 bases matching TRBD2. Trimming removed 8 bases from V and 4 bases from J; junction bases left unmatched: 14. This CDR3 is built from 16 residues. CDR1 SEHNR and CDR2 FQNEAQ come from the germline V gene (reference sequence). The CDR3 DNA follows: TGTGCCAGCTGCGCTTACGAGCGGGAGAATGCAGATACGCAGTATTTT. This encodes CASCAYERENADTQYF.

V is TRBV7-9 and J is TRBJ1-4; possibly TRBD1 for D (5 bases). CDR1 and CDR2 from the germline V gene are SEHNR and FQNEAQ (reference sequence). V shed 5 bases and J shed 8 bases, with 24 bases lying between them. CDR3 length: 17 amino acids. CDR3 sequence reads: CASSPGWGGPEGEKLFF. CDR3 in DNA: TGTGCCAGCAGCCCCGGCTGGGGCGGGCCGGAAGGCGAAAAACTGTTTTTT.

A remark on this clone: The same CDR3 arises from other DNA sequences in this sample as well. V usage is TRBV29-1 and J usage is TRBJ1-1; possibly TRBD1 for D (5 bases). The V end lost 4 bases, the J end lost 1 base, and 10 bases lay between the germline ends. The CDR3 consists of 13 residues. In germline, CDR1 is SQVTM, CDR2 ANQGSEA. CDR3 nucleotides: TGCAGCGTTGGGGGGGGTCGGAACACTGAAGCTTTCTTT. It codes for CSVGGGRNTEAFF. Full variable domain (rest looked up from reference TRBV29-1 and TRBJ1-1): SAVISQKPSRDICQRGTSLTIQCQVDSQVTMMFWYRQQPGQSLTLIATANQGSEATYESGFVIDKFPISRPNLTFSTLTVSNMSPEDSSIYLCSVGGGRNTEAFFGQGTRLTVV.

The rearrangement joins TRBV7-6 to TRBJ2-2; D unresolved. Trimming removed 5 bases at V and 4 bases at J, with 8 bases between. The CDR3 consists of 13 residues. Germline CDR1 is SGHVS and CDR2 is FNYEAQ. The CDR3 protein is CASSIKGTGELFF. The CDR3 region has the DNA TGTGCCAGCAGCATCAAGGGCACCGGGGAGCTGTTTTTT.

J is TRBJ2-7 and V is TRBV5-4; D is unclear. V lost 4 bases to trimming and J lost 9 bases, with 14 bases between them. CDR1 and CDR2 (germline): SGHNT, YYREEE (reference sequence). The CDR3 has 12 amino acids. This CDR3 is CASSLASGPQYF. Written as DNA, the CDR3 is TGTGCCAGCAGCCTCGCGTCGGGCCCGCAGTACTTC.

This clone was seen just once. This chain joins TRBV19 and TRBJ1-1; a possible D gene is TRBD1 (6 bases). Germline CDR1 reads LNHDA; CDR2 reads SQIVND (reference sequence). This CDR3 spans 14 amino acids. The V end was cut by 3 bases, the J end by 4 bases, with 12 bases between. For the CDR3, the DNA is TGTGCCAGTAGTATTCTCCCAGGGGTCACTGAAGCTTTCTTT. It is translated as CASSILPGVTEAFF.

The chain recombines TRBV2 with TRBJ2-2, with D possibly matching TRBD2 (6 bases). Germline CDR1 and CDR2: SNHLY and FYNNEI. The CDR3 sequence is 17 residues long. V lost 2 bases and J 3 bases, leaving 16 bases between the germline ends. The CDR3 DNA reads as TGTGCCAGCAGTGAAACTTGGCAGGGCGGGGACACCGGGGAGCTGTTTTTT. Encoded protein: CASSETWQGGDTGELFF.

The chain couples TRBV5-4 to TRBJ2-1; 10 bases align to TRBD1. Germline V CDR1 and CDR2: SGHNT, YYREEE (reference sequence). Trimming removed 4 bases from V and 14 bases from J; junction bases left unmatched: 3. This CDR3 region has 11 residues. The CDR3 DNA is TGTGCCAGCAGCCATGGACAGGGGGAGTTCTTC. Its protein is CASSHGQGEFF.